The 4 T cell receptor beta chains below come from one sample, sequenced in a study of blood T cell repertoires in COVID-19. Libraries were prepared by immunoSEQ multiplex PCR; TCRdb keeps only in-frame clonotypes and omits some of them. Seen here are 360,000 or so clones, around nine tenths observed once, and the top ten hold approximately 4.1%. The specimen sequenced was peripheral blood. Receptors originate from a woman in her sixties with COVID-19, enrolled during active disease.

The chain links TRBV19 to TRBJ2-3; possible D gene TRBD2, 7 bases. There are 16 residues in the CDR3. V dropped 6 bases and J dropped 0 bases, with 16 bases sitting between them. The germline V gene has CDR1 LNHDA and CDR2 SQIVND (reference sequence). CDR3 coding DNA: TGTGCCAGTAGGACTACGGGGGGCTTTAGCACAGATACGCAGTATTTT. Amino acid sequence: CASRTTGGFSTDTQYF. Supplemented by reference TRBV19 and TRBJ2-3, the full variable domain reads DGGITQSPKYLFRKEGQNVTLSCEQNLNHDAMYWYRQDPGQGLRLIYYSQIVNDFQKGDIAEGYSVSREKKESFPLTVTSAQKNPTAFYLCASRTTGGFSTDTQYFGPGTRLTVL.

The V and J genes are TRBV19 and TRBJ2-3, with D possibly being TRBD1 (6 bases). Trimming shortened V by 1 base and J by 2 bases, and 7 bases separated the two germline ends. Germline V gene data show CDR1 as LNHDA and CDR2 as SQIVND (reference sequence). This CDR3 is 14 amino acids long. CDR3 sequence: CASSIGTDTDTQYF. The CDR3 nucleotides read TGTGCCAGTAGTATAGGGACAGACACAGATACGCAGTATTTT.

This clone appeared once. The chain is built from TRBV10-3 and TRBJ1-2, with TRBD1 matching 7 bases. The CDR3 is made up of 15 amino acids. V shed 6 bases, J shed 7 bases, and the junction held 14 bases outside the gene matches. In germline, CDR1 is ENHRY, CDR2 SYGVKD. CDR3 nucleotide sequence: TGTGCCATCAGGAGATCCGGGACAGACTTTGGTGGCTACACCTTC. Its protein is CAIRRSGTDFGGYTF.

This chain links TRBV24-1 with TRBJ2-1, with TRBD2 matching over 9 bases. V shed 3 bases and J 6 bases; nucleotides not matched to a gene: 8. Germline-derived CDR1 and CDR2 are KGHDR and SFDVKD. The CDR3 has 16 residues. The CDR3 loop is CATSDGGLAGRNEQFF. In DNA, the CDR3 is TGTGCCACCAGTGATGGCGGGCTAGCGGGGCGCAATGAGCAGTTCTTC.